This T cell receptor beta chain was profiled in a study of OX40 agonist ivuxolimab in advanced cancers. The study's findings and limits: Expanded clones were, on average, more numerous among CD8+ T cells than CD4+.

As regards this clone: Its specificity is not known.

The protocol was immunoSEQ multiplex PCR, while the TCRdb copy is restricted to in-frame clones and leaves out a portion. The sample shows 80,000 to 95,000 clones, about 90% of them seen only once. V trimming: 4 bases; J trimming: 5 bases; junction bases outside the gene matches: 13. Per germline, CDR1 GTSNPN and CDR2 SVGIG (reference sequence). The CDR3 covers 16 residues. The sequenced sample was CD4+ or CD8+ T cells sorted from blood, obtained in a trial of the OX40 agonist ivuxolimab. The rearrangement links TRBV30 to TRBJ2-5; 10 bases map to TRBD1. This receptor was obtained from an adult with an advanced solid tumor such as melanoma, head and neck, liver or kidney cancer. The CDR3 region has the DNA TGTGCCTGGACCGACCAGACAGGGGGCTTTGGGGAGACCCAGTACTTC. Translation: CAWTDQTGGFGETQYF.